This T cell receptor beta chain came from a study of identical twins. Study-wide findings and caveats: Cross-sectional statistics underpinned the conclusions; the same donors were not followed.

The length of the CDR3 is 14 residues. Trimming took 6 bases from V and 2 from J, leaving 14 bases between them. Germline CDR1 reads MDHEN; CDR2 reads SYDVKM. Template switching, a step in the protocol, added a universal primer site, and cDNA carried unique molecular identifiers. TCRdb analysed the 5' RACE reads with MiXCR anew, one entry per CDR3 protein. The sample records 1.5 million to 2 million distinct CDR3 sequences, less than 35% being singletons. As to this clonotype: No antigen is known for it.

Sample: cord blood. This sequence joins TRBV28 and TRBJ2-7, with D unclear. This TCR came from a newborn girl in good health. The CDR3 nucleotides read TGTGCCAGCAGACCTTCGAGACGGACCTACGAGCAGTACTTC. It translates to CASRPSRRTYEQYF.